Below are 30 T cell receptor beta chains sequenced from a single sample in a study of cytomegalovirus exposure and HLA in healthy donors. PCR amplification relied on 60 Vbeta primers (plus 13 Jbeta primers). Clones were read by immunoSEQ multiplex PCR, and TCRdb kept only the in-frame ones, dropping some. The table lists 75,000 to 95,000 clones, roughly 80% of them singletons. The sample was PBMCs. The receptor set was obtained from a human donor in good health.

The J gene is TRBJ2-3, the V gene TRBV19, with 8 bases identical to TRBD2. V shed 7 bases, J shed 1 base, and the junction held 13 bases outside the gene matches. Germline assignment: CDR1 LNHDA and CDR2 SQIVND (reference sequence). The CDR3 extends over 17 amino acids. CDR3 in DNA: TGTGCCAGTAATAAAGCGGGGGCACCTAGAGGCACAGATACGCAGTATTTT. It translates to CASNKAGAPRGTDTQYF. The variable domain in full, with the rest retrieved from reference TRBV19 and TRBJ2-3, is DGGITQSPKYLFRKEGQNVTLSCEQNLNHDAMYWYRQDPGQGLRLIYYSQIVNDFQKGDIAEGYSVSREKKESFPLTVTSAQKNPTAFYLCASNKAGAPRGTDTQYFGPGTRLTVL.

The chain combines TRBV7-9 with TRBJ1-5; D unresolved. Between the trimmed V and J ends, which lost 3 bases and 3 bases, there was a span of 6 bases. This CDR3 has 13 amino acids. Germline CDR1 and CDR2: SEHNR and FQNEAQ (reference sequence). CDR3 amino acids: CASSLRPNQPQHF. DNA of the CDR3: TGTGCCAGCAGCTTGAGGCCCAATCAGCCCCAGCATTTT.

V usage is TRBV6-6 and J usage is TRBJ2-1; maybe TRBD1 (5 bases). This CDR3 contains 12 residues. Germline-derived CDR1 and CDR2 are MNHNY and SVGAGI (reference sequence). V was cut by 0 bases and J by 8 bases, with 5 bases left in between. The DNA for the CDR3 is TGTGCCAGCAGTTACTCCAGGGATGAGCAGTTCTTC. Translated: CASSYSRDEQFF.

This chain uses TRBV6-1 with TRBJ1-1; D call uncertain. V lost 11 bases to trimming and J lost 1 base, with 17 bases between them. The CDR3 has 14 amino acids. Looked up from germline, CDR1 is MNHNS and CDR2 is SASEGT. As DNA, the CDR3 is TGTGCCTACCCAACCCACATCGCGAACACTGAAGCTTTCTTT. Protein sequence: CAYPTHIANTEAFF.

The chain uses TRBV5-1 and TRBJ1-5; a possible D gene is TRBD1 (5 bases). The V gene lost 0 bases and the J gene lost 0 bases, with 13 bases spanning the gap. The CDR3 loop spans 17 amino acids. The germline gives CDR1 SGHRS, CDR2 YFSETQ. Here the CDR3 DNA reads TGCGCCAGCAGCTTGGATGCAGGGCCCTATAGCAATCAGCCCCAGCATTTT. It yields the protein CASSLDAGPYSNQPQHF.

The chain links TRBV7-2 to TRBJ1-6, with 8 bases matching TRBD1. With V trimmed by 4 bases and J by 0 bases, 8 bases remained unmatched. Looked up from germline, CDR1 is SGHTA and CDR2 is FQGNSA. The CDR3 is 18 amino acids. This CDR3 reads CASSSTWTGSSYNSPLHF. As DNA, the CDR3 is TGTGCCAGCAGCTCGACCTGGACAGGGAGCTCCTATAATTCACCCCTCCACTTT.

The CDR3 DNA sequence: TGTGCCAGCAGCCAAGGCCCCCCTAGCGGGGGGCCACTCCAAACCCTCTCTCAGGAGACCCAGTACTTC. This gives the protein CASSQGPPSGGPLQTLSQETQYF. The rearrangement uses TRBV4-2 and TRBJ2-5; 11 bases line up with TRBD2. Germline V gene data show CDR1 as LGHNA and CDR2 as YNFKEQ. The CDR3 loop spans 23 amino acids. J was trimmed by 5 bases and V by 1 base; bases with no gene match: 27.

This chain uses TRBV27 with TRBJ1-1; tentatively, D is TRBD1 (5 bases). Germline V lookup: CDR1 MNHEY, CDR2 SMNVEV (reference sequence). CDR3 length: 15 amino acids. V lost 8 bases, J lost 7 bases, and 23 bases lay in between. The DNA for the CDR3 is TGTGCCAGCGCTCGACGAGGCGGGACGGCGAATGAAGCTTTCTTT. Its translation is CASARRGGTANEAFF.

This clone was observed a few times. CDR3 DNA sequence: TGTGCCAGCAGTCGGGGGACTAGCGGGGACTACGAGCAGTACTTC. Protein product: CASSRGTSGDYEQYF. V usage is TRBV6-5 and J usage is TRBJ2-7; 13 nucleotides match TRBD2. The CDR3 runs 15 residues. The germline V gene encodes CDR1 MNHEY and CDR2 SVGAGI. Trimming took 5 bases from V and 3 from J; bases not matched to a gene: 4.

V is TRBV5-1 and J is TRBJ2-1; D might be TRBD2 (7 bases). Germline V lookup: CDR1 SGHRS, CDR2 YFSETQ. The V end was cut by 3 bases, the J end by 4 bases, with 17 bases between. The CDR3 totals 16 residues. This chain's CDR3 is CASSSRWGGTYNEQFF. CDR3 coding DNA: TGCGCCAGCAGCTCCCGGTGGGGGGGCACTTACAATGAGCAGTTCTTC. The full variable domain, its missing parts supplied by reference TRBV5-1 and TRBJ2-1, is KAGVTQTPRYLIKTRGQQVTLSCSPISGHRSVSWYQQTPGQGLQFLFEYFSETQRNKGNFPGRFSGRQFSNSRSEMNVSTLELGDSALYLCASSSRWGGTYNEQFFGPGTRLTVL.

This clone was recorded a few times. The V and J genes are TRBV2 and TRBJ2-5; TRBD1 might be the D (6 bases). The DNA matches TRBJ2-7 better at its end, which makes the J call doubtful. Germline CDR1 is SNHLY and CDR2 is FYNNEI. The CDR3 loop spans 14 amino acids. The CDR3 DNA is TGTGCCAGCAGTGATTTCGCAGGGGCCTACGAGCAGTACTTC. Residues: CASSDFAGAYEQYF.

V usage is TRBV5-1 and J usage is TRBJ1-6, with 9 bases matching TRBD1. Germline trimming cut 5 bases from V and 10 bases from J; bases unmatched to any gene: 7. Germline lookup yields CDR1 SGHRS and CDR2 YFSETQ. There are 14 residues in the CDR3. In nucleotides, the CDR3 is TGCGCCAGCAGGGATACAGGGGGCGGCTCACCCCTCCACTTT. As protein: CASRDTGGGSPLHF.

This rearrangement joins TRBV9 to TRBJ1-5, with 7 positions matching TRBD1. The germline V gene encodes CDR1 SGDLS and CDR2 YYNGEE. The CDR3 has 15 amino acids. V gave up 4 bases and J gave up 4 bases; unmatched junction bases: 8. CDR3 region: CASSPAGRGNQPQHF. The CDR3 nucleotides read TGTGCCAGCAGCCCCGCGGGCAGGGGGAATCAGCCCCAGCATTTT.

The rearrangement links TRBV6-5 to TRBJ1-1; TRBD1 aligns across 9 bases. The CDR3 has 14 amino acids. Per germline, CDR1 MNHEY and CDR2 SVGAGI. Trimming cost V 5 bases and J 4 bases; bases outside gene matches: 5. The CDR3 DNA is TGTGCCAGCAGTCGCCGGGACAGGGTCACTGAAGCTTTCTTT. As protein: CASSRRDRVTEAFF.

V usage is TRBV6-5 and J usage is TRBJ2-1; the match to TRBD2 covers 14 bases. Germline assignment: CDR1 MNHEY and CDR2 SVGAGI. The V and J ends lost 2 bases and 7 bases, in that order; junction bases with no gene match: 4. The CDR3 spans 16 residues. The CDR3 coding sequence is TGTGCCAGCAGTTACCTGACTAGCGGGGGGGCTAATGAGCAGTTCTTC. Its protein product is CASSYLTSGGANEQFF.

The CDR3 nucleotides read TGTGCCAGCACCCCCTGGGACAGGGGAACTTTGGGGGACACTGAAGCTTTCTTT. Translation: CASTPWDRGTLGDTEAFF. V and J are TRBV5-4 and TRBJ1-1; TRBD1 aligns across 10 bases. With V trimmed by 6 bases and J by 3 bases, 17 bases remained unmatched. Germline loops: CDR1 SGHNT, CDR2 YYREEE (reference sequence). This CDR3 spans 18 amino acids.

This clone was counted between two and nine times. CDR3 protein: CATSSSDTGELFF. CDR3 DNA: TGTGCCACCAGCAGTAGTGACACCGGGGAGCTGTTTTTT. The rearrangement joins TRBV15 to TRBJ2-2, with unresolved D. V shed 3 bases and J shed 3 bases, with 5 bases lying between them. Germline CDR1 is LNHNV and CDR2 is YYDKDF (reference sequence). The CDR3 is 13 residues long.

The CDR3 DNA reads TGCAGCGTCGTTCTAGCGGGGGGCTCCTACAATGAGCAGTTCTTC. Protein sequence: CSVVLAGGSYNEQFF. The chain couples TRBV29-1 to TRBJ2-1, with 11 positions matching TRBD2. Unmatched junction bases numbered 4, after V lost 6 bases and J lost 0 bases. This CDR3 region has 15 residues. The germline V gene has CDR1 SQVTM and CDR2 ANQGSEA.

The chain is built from TRBV6-1 and TRBJ2-1, with 11 bases identical to TRBD2. With V trimmed by 4 bases and J by 0 bases, 2 bases remained unmatched. Germline V gene lookup returns CDR1 MNHNS and CDR2 SASEGT. This CDR3 region has 16 residues. CDR3 sequence: CASSVSGGASYNEQFF. The CDR3 nucleotides read TGTGCCAGCAGTGTTAGCGGGGGGGCCTCCTACAATGAGCAGTTCTTC.

The J gene is TRBJ2-7, the V gene TRBV19, with 8 bases aligning to TRBD2. The CDR3 runs to 15 residues. Germline CDR1 LNHDA, CDR2 SQIVND (reference sequence). V trimming: 4 bases; J trimming: 2 bases; junction bases outside the gene matches: 7. The CDR3: CASSSGLAVTYEQYF. CDR3 in DNA: TGTGCCAGTAGTAGCGGACTAGCTGTGACCTACGAGCAGTACTTC.

The chain combines TRBV5-4 with TRBJ1-5; no clear D gene. CDR1 is SGHNT, CDR2 YYREEE, per germline (reference sequence). Trimming took 0 bases from V and 5 from J, leaving 12 bases between them. This CDR3 has 15 amino acids. The CDR3 bases are TGTGCCAGCAGCTTGGGGCCTAGGAGCGATCAGCCCCAGCATTTT. The encoded protein is CASSLGPRSDQPQHF. Combining the CDR3 with reference TRBV5-4 and TRBJ1-5 gives the whole variable domain ETGVTQSPTHLIKTRGQQVTLRCSSQSGHNTVSWYQQALGQGPQFIFQYYREEENGRGNFPPRFSGLQFPNYSSELNVNALELDDSALYLCASSLGPRSDQPQHFGDGTRLSIL.

The rearrangement joins TRBV2 to TRBJ2-1, with TRBD2 matching over 11 bases. The CDR3 covers 15 residues. Looked up from germline, CDR1 is SNHLY and CDR2 is FYNNEI. V was pared by 3 bases and J by 7 bases, with 5 bases of the junction left unmatched. In DNA form, the CDR3 reads TGTGCCAGCAGTGACGCTAGCGGGGGGCGGAATGAGCAGTTCTTC. Its translation is CASSDASGGRNEQFF.

The chain uses TRBV6-5 and TRBJ2-2, with 8 positions matching TRBD1. Germline CDR1 and CDR2: MNHEY and SVGAGI. J was trimmed by 6 bases and V by 2 bases; bases with no gene match: 5. The CDR3 consists of 15 residues. This CDR3 reads CASSYPTTGAGELFF. DNA for the CDR3: TGTGCCAGCAGTTACCCGACGACAGGGGCCGGGGAGCTGTTTTTT.

This rearrangement joins TRBV5-4 to TRBJ2-1; 9 nucleotides line up with TRBD1. CDR3 length equals 14 residues. Trimming removed 3 bases from V and 5 bases from J; junction bases left unmatched: 3. CDR1 SGHNT and CDR2 YYREEE come from the germline V gene (reference sequence). CDR3 region: CASSYGQGNNEQFF. In DNA, the CDR3 is TGTGCCAGCAGCTACGGACAGGGGAACAATGAGCAGTTCTTC.

This clone has more than one count but fewer than ten. The V and J genes are TRBV12-5 and TRBJ2-3, with no clear D. Germline V gene sequence: CDR1 LGHNT, CDR2 FRNRAP. This CDR3 has 15 residues. V lost 1 base and J 3 bases, leaving 11 bases between the germline ends. The CDR3 DNA is TGTGCTAGTGGTTTGGGACAAATTCGAACAGATACGCAGTATTTT. Translated: CASGLGQIRTDTQYF. Together with reference TRBV12-5 and TRBJ2-3, the CDR3 gives the full variable domain: DARVTQTPRHKVTEMGQEVTMRCQPILGHNTVFWYRQTMMQGLELLAYFRNRAPLDDSGMPKDRFSAEMPDATLATLKIQPSEPRDSAVYFCASGLGQIRTDTQYFGPGTRLTVL.

The chain carries TRBV29-1 and TRBJ1-2, with 7 positions matching TRBD1. V lost 7 bases, J lost 3 bases, and 11 bases stayed unmatched. The germline V gene encodes CDR1 SQVTM and CDR2 ANQGSEA. The CDR3 runs 14 residues. DNA of the CDR3: TGCAGCGCCGGGACAGCCCTGGGTGACTATGGCTACACCTTC. Its translation is CSAGTALGDYGYTF.

The rearrangement links TRBV20-1 to TRBJ2-5; D is perhaps TRBD2 (5 bases). Germline-derived CDR1 and CDR2 are DFQATT and SNEGSKA (reference sequence). This CDR3 has 11 residues. The V and J ends lost 6 bases and 5 bases respectively, with 10 bases between them. The CDR3 loop reads CSAARGETQYF. CDR3 in DNA: TGCAGTGCCGCACGCGGGGAGACCCAGTACTTC.

The chain employs TRBV10-3 and TRBJ1-2; no clear D gene. Germline assignment: CDR1 ENHRY and CDR2 SYGVKD. Trimming removed 4 bases at V and 0 bases at J, with 9 bases between. The CDR3 length is 14 residues. The CDR3 is CAISGDGANYGYTF. CDR3 DNA sequence: TGTGCCATCAGTGGCGACGGAGCTAACTATGGCTACACCTTC.

This clone was recorded once. The rearrangement uses TRBV15 and TRBJ2-7; no clear D gene. CDR3 length: 13 residues. V was trimmed by 0 bases and J by 3 bases, leaving 6 bases between them. CDR1 and CDR2 from the germline V gene are LNHNV and YYDKDF (reference sequence). The CDR3 DNA is TGTGCCACCAGCAGAGATGCAGGCTACGAGCAGTACTTC. Protein sequence: CATSRDAGYEQYF.

This clone appeared a single time. The CDR3 protein is CASSLVTGSYEQYF. CDR3 bases: TGCGCCAGCAGCTTGGTCACAGGTTCCTACGAGCAGTACTTC. The chain is built from TRBV5-1 and TRBJ2-7; D perhaps matches TRBD1 (5 bases). Between the trimmed V and J ends, which lost 0 bases and 1 base, there was a span of 8 bases. Germline V gene data show CDR1 as SGHRS and CDR2 as YFSETQ. The CDR3 totals 14 residues.